This T cell receptor (beta chain) originates from a study of T cell changes during pregnancy in multiple sclerosis. Sequencing used immunoSEQ multiplex PCR; TCRdb keeps in-frame clones, though not all of them. The table shows about 59,000 clones, with roughly 93% occurring only once. This CDR3 has 15 residues. V lost 0 bases, J lost 2 bases, and 10 bases lay in between. Germline CDR1 and CDR2: LGHNA and YSLEER. The sequencing here drew on CD4+ T cells from peripheral blood mononuclear cells, taken before pregnancy. This rearrangement joins TRBV4-3 to TRBJ1-2, with a tentative D call TRBD1 (6 bases). The receptor's source is a female donor with multiple sclerosis, enrolled in a pregnancy study. DNA for the CDR3: TGCGCCAGCAGCCAAGAACAGGGACCAAACTATGGCTACACCTTC. It encodes CASSQEQGPNYGYTF.